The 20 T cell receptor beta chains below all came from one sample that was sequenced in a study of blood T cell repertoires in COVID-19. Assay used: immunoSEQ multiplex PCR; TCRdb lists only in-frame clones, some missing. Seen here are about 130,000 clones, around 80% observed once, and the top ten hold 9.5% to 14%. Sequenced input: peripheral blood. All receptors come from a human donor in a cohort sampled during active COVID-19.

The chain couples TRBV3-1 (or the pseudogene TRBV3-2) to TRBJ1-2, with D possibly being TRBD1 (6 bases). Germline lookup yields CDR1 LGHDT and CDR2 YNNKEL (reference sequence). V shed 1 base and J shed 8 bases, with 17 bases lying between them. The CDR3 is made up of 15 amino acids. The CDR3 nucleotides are TGTGCCAGCAGCCAAGTATCTCAGGGGACCCGGGGCTACACCTTC. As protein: CASSQVSQGTRGYTF.

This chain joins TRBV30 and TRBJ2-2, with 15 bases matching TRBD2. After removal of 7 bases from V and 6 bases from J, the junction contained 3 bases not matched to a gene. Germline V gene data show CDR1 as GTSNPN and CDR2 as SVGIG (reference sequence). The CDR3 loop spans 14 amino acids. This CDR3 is CASGLAGGPGELFF. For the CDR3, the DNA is TGTGCCTCTGGACTAGCGGGGGGGCCCGGGGAGCTGTTTTTT.

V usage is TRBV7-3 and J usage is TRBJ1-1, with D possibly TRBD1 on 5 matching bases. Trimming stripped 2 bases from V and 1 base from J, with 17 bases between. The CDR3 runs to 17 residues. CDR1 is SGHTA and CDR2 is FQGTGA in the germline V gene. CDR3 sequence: CASSLGAKIGRNTEAFF. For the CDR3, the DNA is TGTGCCAGCAGCTTAGGGGCAAAAATAGGGCGGAACACTGAAGCTTTCTTT.

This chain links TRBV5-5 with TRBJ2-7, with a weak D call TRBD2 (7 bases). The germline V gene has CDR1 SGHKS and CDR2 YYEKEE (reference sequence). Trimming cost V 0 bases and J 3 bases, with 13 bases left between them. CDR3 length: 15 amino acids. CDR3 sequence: CASSLEAGAYYEQYF. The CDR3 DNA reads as TGTGCCAGCAGCTTGGAGGCGGGGGCTTACTACGAGCAGTACTTC.

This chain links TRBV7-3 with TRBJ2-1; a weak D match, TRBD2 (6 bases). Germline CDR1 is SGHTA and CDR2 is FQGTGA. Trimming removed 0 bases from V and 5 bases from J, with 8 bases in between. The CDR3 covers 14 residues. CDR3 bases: TGTGCCAGCAGCTTAACCGGGGGTCACAATGAGCAGTTCTTC. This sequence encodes CASSLTGGHNEQFF. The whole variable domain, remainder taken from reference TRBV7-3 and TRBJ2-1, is GAGVSQTPSNKVTEKGKYVELRCDPISGHTALYWYRQSLGQGPEFLIYFQGTGAADDSGLPNDRFFAVRPEGSVSTLKIQRTERGDSAVYLCASSLTGGHNEQFFGPGTRLTVL.

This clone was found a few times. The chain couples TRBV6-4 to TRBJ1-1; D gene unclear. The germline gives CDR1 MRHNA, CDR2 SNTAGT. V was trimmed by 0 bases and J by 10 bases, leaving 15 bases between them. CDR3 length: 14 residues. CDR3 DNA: TGTGCCAGCAGTGACTCGATGAGATCCACCGTAGCTTTCTTT. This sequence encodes CASSDSMRSTVAFF.

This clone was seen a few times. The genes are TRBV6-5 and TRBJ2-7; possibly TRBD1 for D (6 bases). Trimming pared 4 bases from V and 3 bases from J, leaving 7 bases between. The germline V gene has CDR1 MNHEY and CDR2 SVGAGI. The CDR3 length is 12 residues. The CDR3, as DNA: TGTGCCAGCAGTTTGGACAGCTACGAGCAGTACTTC. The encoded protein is CASSLDSYEQYF.

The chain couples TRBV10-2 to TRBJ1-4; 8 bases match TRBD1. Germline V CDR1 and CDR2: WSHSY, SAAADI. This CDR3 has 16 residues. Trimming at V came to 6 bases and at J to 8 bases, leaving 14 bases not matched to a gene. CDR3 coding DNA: TGCGCCAGCAGCGAGGGACAGGAACAAGTCGGAGAAAAACTGTTTTTT. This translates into CASSEGQEQVGEKLFF.

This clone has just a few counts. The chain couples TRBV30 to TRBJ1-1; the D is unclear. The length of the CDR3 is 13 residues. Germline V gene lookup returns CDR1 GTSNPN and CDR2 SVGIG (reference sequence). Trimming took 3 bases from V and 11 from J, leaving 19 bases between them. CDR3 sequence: CAWSLALGAEAFF. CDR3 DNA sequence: TGTGCCTGGAGCCTAGCCCTAGGAGCGGAGGCTTTCTTT.

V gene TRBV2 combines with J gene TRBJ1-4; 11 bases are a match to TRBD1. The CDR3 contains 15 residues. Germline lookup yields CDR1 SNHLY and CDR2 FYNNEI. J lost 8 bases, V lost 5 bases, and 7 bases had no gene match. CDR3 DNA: TGTGCCAGCAGTCCGGACAGGGGGCCGTGGGAAAAACTGTTTTTT. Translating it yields CASSPDRGPWEKLFF.

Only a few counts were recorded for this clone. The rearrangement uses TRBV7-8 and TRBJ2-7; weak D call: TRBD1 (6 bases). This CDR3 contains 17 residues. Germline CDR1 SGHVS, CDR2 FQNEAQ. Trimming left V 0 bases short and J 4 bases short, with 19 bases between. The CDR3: CASSLARVVDSTYEQYF. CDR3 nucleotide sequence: TGTGCCAGCAGCTTAGCGCGAGTGGTGGACAGCACATACGAGCAGTACTTC.

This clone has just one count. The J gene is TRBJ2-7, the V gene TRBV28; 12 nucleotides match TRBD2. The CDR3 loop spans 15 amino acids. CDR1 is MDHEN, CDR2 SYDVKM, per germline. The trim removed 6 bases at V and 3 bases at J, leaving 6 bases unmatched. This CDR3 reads CASRPTSGSLYEQYF. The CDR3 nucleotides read TGTGCCAGCAGGCCGACTAGCGGGAGCCTCTACGAGCAGTACTTC.

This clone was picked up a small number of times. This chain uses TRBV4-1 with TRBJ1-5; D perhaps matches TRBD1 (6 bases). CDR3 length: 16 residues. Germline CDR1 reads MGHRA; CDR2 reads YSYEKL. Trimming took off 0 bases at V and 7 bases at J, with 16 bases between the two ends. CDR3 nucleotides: TGCGCCAGCAGCCAAGAGCTAGTAGGGGGAAAGCAGCCCCAGCATTTT. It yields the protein CASSQELVGGKQPQHF.

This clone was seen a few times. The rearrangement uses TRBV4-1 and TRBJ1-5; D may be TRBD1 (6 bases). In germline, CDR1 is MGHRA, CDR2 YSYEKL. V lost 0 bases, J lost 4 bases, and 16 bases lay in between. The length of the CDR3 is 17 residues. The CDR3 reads CASSQEARGAMNQPQHF. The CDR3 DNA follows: TGCGCCAGCAGCCAAGAAGCTCGGGGGGCAATGAATCAGCCCCAGCATTTT.

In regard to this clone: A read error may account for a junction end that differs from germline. CDR3 sequence: CASSLSGQGVLSF. The CDR3 coding sequence is TGCGCCAGCAGCTTGTCGGGACAGGGTGTACTTAGTTTC. The rearrangement joins TRBV5-1 to TRBJ1-2, with 9 bases aligning to TRBD1. The CDR3 has 13 residues. Germline CDR1 SGHRS, CDR2 YFSETQ.

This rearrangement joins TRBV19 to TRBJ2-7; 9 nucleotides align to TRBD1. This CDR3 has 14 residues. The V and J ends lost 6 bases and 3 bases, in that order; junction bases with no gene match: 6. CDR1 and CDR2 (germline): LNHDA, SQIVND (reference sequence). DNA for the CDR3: TGTGCCAGTAGCCTGATGGACAGGGGCTACGAGCAGTACTTC. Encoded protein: CASSLMDRGYEQYF.

CDR3 amino acids: CASSEIPSGGRGTGELFF. The CDR3 bases are TGTGCCAGCAGCGAGATACCTAGCGGGGGGCGCGGTACCGGGGAGCTGTTTTTT. This chain connects TRBV7-9 to TRBJ2-2; 11 nucleotides align to TRBD2. Germline CDR1 and CDR2: SEHNR and FQNEAQ (reference sequence). The CDR3 sequence is 18 residues long. Unmatched junction bases numbered 13, after V lost 5 bases and J lost 5 bases.

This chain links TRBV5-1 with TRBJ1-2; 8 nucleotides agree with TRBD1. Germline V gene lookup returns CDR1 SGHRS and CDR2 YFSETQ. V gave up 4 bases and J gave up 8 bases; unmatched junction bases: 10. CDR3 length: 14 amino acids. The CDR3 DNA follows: TGCGCCAGCAGCCCGACCGGACAGGGAGAAGGCTACACCTTC. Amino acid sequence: CASSPTGQGEGYTF.

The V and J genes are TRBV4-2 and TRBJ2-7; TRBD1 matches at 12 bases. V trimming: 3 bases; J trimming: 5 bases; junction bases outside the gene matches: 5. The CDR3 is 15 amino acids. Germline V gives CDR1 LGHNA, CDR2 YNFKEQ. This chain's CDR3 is CASSQGGTGGDEQYF. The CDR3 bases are TGTGCCAGCAGCCAGGGCGGGACAGGGGGCGACGAGCAGTACTTC.

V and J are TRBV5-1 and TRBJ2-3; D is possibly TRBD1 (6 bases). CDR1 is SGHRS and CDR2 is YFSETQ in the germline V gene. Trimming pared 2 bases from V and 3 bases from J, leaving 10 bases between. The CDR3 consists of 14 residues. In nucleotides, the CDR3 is TGCGCCAGCAGCTTTAACACAGGGACAGATACGCAGTATTTT. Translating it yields CASSFNTGTDTQYF.